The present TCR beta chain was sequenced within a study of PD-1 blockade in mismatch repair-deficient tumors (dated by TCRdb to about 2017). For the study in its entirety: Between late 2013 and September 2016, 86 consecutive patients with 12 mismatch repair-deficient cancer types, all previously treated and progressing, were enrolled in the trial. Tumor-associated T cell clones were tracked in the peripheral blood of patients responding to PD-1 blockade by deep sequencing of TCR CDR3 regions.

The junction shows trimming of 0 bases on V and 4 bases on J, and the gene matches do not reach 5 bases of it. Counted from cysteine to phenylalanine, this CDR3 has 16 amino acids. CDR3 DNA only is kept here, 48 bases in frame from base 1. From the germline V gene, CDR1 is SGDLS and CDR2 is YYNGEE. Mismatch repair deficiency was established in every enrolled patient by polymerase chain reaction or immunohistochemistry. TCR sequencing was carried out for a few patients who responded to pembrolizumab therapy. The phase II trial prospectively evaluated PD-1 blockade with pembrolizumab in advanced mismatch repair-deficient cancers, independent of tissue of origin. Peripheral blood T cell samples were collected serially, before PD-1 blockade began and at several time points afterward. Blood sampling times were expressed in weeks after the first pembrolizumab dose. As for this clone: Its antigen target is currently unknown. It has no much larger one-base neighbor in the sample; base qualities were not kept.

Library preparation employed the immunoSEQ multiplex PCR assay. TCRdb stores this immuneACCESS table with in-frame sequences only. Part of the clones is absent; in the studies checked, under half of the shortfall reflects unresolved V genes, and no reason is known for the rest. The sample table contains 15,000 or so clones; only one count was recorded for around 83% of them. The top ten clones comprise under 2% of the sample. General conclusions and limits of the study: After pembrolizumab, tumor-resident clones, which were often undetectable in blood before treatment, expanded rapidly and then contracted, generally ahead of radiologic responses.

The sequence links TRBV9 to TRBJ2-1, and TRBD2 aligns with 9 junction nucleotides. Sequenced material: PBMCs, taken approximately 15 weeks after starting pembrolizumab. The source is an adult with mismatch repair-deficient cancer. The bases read TGTGCCAGCAGCGTAGAGGGTAGCGGGGGTTACAATGAGCAGTTCTTC. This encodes CASSVEGSGGYNEQFF.